This TCR beta chain was documented in a study of blood T cell repertoires in COVID-19. Profiled with immunoSEQ multiplex PCR; TCRdb holds only in-frame clones, not every one. The sample includes about 230,000 clones, more than 75% seen only once; the top ten take less than 20%. V shed 1 base, J shed 5 bases, and the junction held 4 bases outside the gene matches. The length of the CDR3 is 15 residues. Germline CDR1 is SGHNT and CDR2 is YYREEE (reference sequence). With respect to this clone: Other DNA sequences in the sample encode the same CDR3.

The source of this sequence is a man between 18 and 29 years old who had recovered from COVID-19. The sequenced sample consisted of PBMCs or T cells enriched from blood (not recorded which). The rearrangement links TRBV5-4 to TRBJ2-1; 9 positions match TRBD2. CDR3 sequence (DNA): TGTGCCAGCAGCTTGCGTCTAGCGGGGCACAATGAGCAGTTCTTC. It encodes CASSLRLAGHNEQFF.